Below are 26 T cell receptor beta chains sequenced from a single sample in a study of blood T cell repertoires in COVID-19. Profiled with immunoSEQ multiplex PCR; TCRdb holds only in-frame clones, not every one. The sample contains roughly 500,000 clones, nearly 90% of which appear only once. Sequencing was performed on peripheral blood. The receptors shown here come from a man younger than 35 with COVID-19, enrolled during active disease.

The chain is built from TRBV19 and TRBJ2-7, with 7 bases matching TRBD1. The ends lost 2 bases at V and 2 bases at J; junction bases unmatched: 6. The V gene's germline CDR1 is LNHDA and CDR2 SQIVND (reference sequence). The CDR3 loop spans 15 amino acids. CDR3 region: CASSISGTETYEQYF. CDR3 coding DNA: TGTGCCAGTAGTATATCGGGGACAGAGACCTACGAGCAGTACTTC.

The chain couples TRBV6-6 to TRBJ1-2; no clear D. V lost 5 bases and J lost 0, with 19 bases in between. Germline V gene lookup returns CDR1 MNHNY and CDR2 SVGAGI (reference sequence). The CDR3 is made up of 17 amino acids. In DNA, the CDR3 is TGTGCCAGCAGTCGGGCGGCCCGAACCGCCTCTAACTATGGCTACACCTTC. Translated, it gives CASSRAARTASNYGYTF.

The sample holds one count of this clone. The rearrangement joins TRBV20-1 to TRBJ2-1, with 9 bases lining up with TRBD2. CDR1 is DFQATT and CDR2 is SNEGSKA in the germline V gene (reference sequence). This CDR3 has 14 residues. V was clipped by 3 bases and J by 7 bases; unmatched bases: 7. The CDR3 DNA reads TGCAGTGCTAGTTTAGCGGGAGTTCGGAATGAGCAGTTCTTC. Protein product: CSASLAGVRNEQFF.

The J gene is TRBJ2-2, the V gene TRBV11-2; no firm D call. The V gene lost 5 bases and the J gene lost 8 bases, with 18 bases spanning the gap. The germline V gene has CDR1 SGHAT and CDR2 FQNNGV. The length of the CDR3 is 15 residues. In nucleotides, the CDR3 is TGTGCCAGCAGCGTTAGCTTTCAAACCTTAGGGGAGCTGTTTTTT. Translated, it gives CASSVSFQTLGELFF.

The V gene is TRBV4-1, the J gene TRBJ1-6, with 9 positions matching TRBD1. V was clipped by 6 bases and J by 7 bases; unmatched bases: 7. Germline assignment: CDR1 MGHRA and CDR2 YSYEKL. This CDR3 region has 15 residues. CDR3 loop: CASRNPGQGNSPLHF. The CDR3 coding sequence is TGCGCCAGCAGGAACCCGGGACAGGGAAATTCACCCCTCCACTTT.

V and J are TRBV5-1 and TRBJ2-5; D is possibly TRBD2 (6 bases). CDR3 length: 13 residues. Germline V gene sequence: CDR1 SGHRS, CDR2 YFSETQ. V was pared by 4 bases and J by 4 bases, with 11 bases between. The CDR3 region is CASSDGSSETQYF. The CDR3 region has the DNA TGCGCCAGCAGCGACGGGAGTTCAGAGACCCAGTACTTC. Complete variable domain (other parts from reference TRBV5-1 and TRBJ2-5): KAGVTQTPRYLIKTRGQQVTLSCSPISGHRSVSWYQQTPGQGLQFLFEYFSETQRNKGNFPGRFSGRQFSNSRSEMNVSTLELGDSALYLCASSDGSSETQYFGPGTRLLVL.

The chain joins TRBV25-1 to TRBJ2-2, with TRBD2 identical over 7 bases. The CDR3 contains 16 residues. Germline V lookup: CDR1 MGHDK, CDR2 SYGVNS. The trim removed 0 bases at V and 6 bases at J, leaving 7 bases unmatched. The CDR3 DNA reads as TGTGCCAGCAGTGAATATGGCGGGAGAGAGTCCGGGGAGCTGTTTTTT. Its translation is CASSEYGGRESGELFF. Full variable domain (rest looked up from reference TRBV25-1 and TRBJ2-2): EADIYQTPRYLVIGTGKKITLECSQTMGHDKMYWYQQDPGMELHLIHYSYGVNSTEKGDLSSESTVSRIRTEHFPLTLESARPSHTSQYLCASSEYGGRESGELFFGEGSRLTVL.

This clone was recorded only once. This chain joins TRBV3-1 (or the pseudogene TRBV3-2) and TRBJ1-2; tentative D call: TRBD1 (5 bases). V shed 4 bases and J shed 8 bases, with 14 bases lying between them. CDR3 size: 13 residues. CDR1 is LGHDT and CDR2 is YNNKEL in the germline V gene (reference sequence). CDR3 bases: TGTGCCAGCAGCCCGGACACCGGACGGGGCTACACCTTC. As protein: CASSPDTGRGYTF.

V is TRBV7-9 and J is TRBJ2-1; no clear D gene. Trimming stripped 3 bases from V and 4 bases from J, with 10 bases between. CDR3 length equals 14 residues. Germline V gives CDR1 SEHNR, CDR2 FQNEAQ (reference sequence). The chain's CDR3 is CASSFGSLYNEQFF. The DNA of the CDR3 is TGTGCCAGCAGCTTTGGTTCACTATACAATGAGCAGTTCTTC.

This clone was seen only once. The gene calls are TRBV2 and TRBJ1-4; 10 bases agree with TRBD1. The CDR3 sequence is 15 residues long. Germline CDR1 SNHLY, CDR2 FYNNEI. V lost 7 bases to trimming and J lost 9 bases; unmatched junction nucleotides: 11. Here the CDR3 reads CASTGGDRGLKKLFF. The CDR3 coding sequence is TGTGCCAGCACAGGCGGAGACAGGGGGCTAAAAAAACTGTTTTTT. The complete variable domain, with remaining parts taken from reference TRBV2 and TRBJ1-4, reads EPEVTQTPSHQVTQMGQEVILRCVPISNHLYFYWYRQILGQKVEFLVSFYNNEISEKSEIFDDQFSVERPDGSNFTLKIRSTKLEDSAMYFCASTGGDRGLKKLFFGSGTQLSVL.

This rearrangement joins TRBV7-9 to TRBJ2-5; maybe TRBD1 (6 bases). The germline CDR1 and CDR2 sequences are SEHNR and FQNEAQ (reference sequence). The length of the CDR3 is 13 residues. V was cut by 6 bases and J by 2 bases, with 10 bases left in between. CDR3 sequence: CASSSTGQETQYF. In DNA, the CDR3 is TGTGCCAGCAGTTCTACAGGGCAAGAGACCCAGTACTTC.

This rearrangement joins TRBV9 to TRBJ2-2; 9 positions agree with TRBD2. The CDR3 runs to 15 residues. The V gene's germline CDR1 is SGDLS and CDR2 YYNGEE. The V segment lost 1 base and the J segment 7 bases; nucleotides outside the gene matches: 5. The CDR3 nucleotides are TGTGCCAGCAGCGTATTGGCGGGAGGGATCGGGGAGCTGTTTTTT. Translation: CASSVLAGGIGELFF.

The chain couples TRBV4-1 to TRBJ1-1, with TRBD1 matching over 11 bases. CDR1 and CDR2 (germline): MGHRA, YSYEKL. The V and J ends lost 0 bases and 6 bases, in that order; junction bases with no gene match: 9. The CDR3 is made up of 17 amino acids. The CDR3 loop reads CASSQDPRTGGRAEAFF. DNA for the CDR3: TGCGCCAGCAGCCAAGACCCGAGGACAGGGGGCCGGGCTGAAGCTTTCTTT.

The chain links TRBV19 to TRBJ1-5; a possible D gene is TRBD1 (5 bases). The CDR3 loop spans 13 amino acids. Trimming removed 5 bases from V and 4 bases from J, with 9 bases in between. Looked up from germline, CDR1 is LNHDA and CDR2 is SQIVND (reference sequence). As DNA, the CDR3 is TGTGCCAGTAGTCTCAGACAGAATCAGCCCCAGCATTTT. It yields the protein CASSLRQNQPQHF.

V is TRBV5-1 and J is TRBJ2-3; perhaps TRBD1 as D (5 bases). Germline V lookup: CDR1 SGHRS, CDR2 YFSETQ. The V end lost 3 bases, the J end lost 1 base, and 12 bases lay between the germline ends. The CDR3 covers 15 residues. The DNA for the CDR3 is TGCGCCAGCAGCTATGCAGGGTACGGCACAGATACGCAGTATTTT. This translates into CASSYAGYGTDTQYF.

V usage is TRBV7-9 and J usage is TRBJ2-5; no clear D gene. Trimming removed 3 bases from V and 5 bases from J, with 4 bases in between. This CDR3 region has 11 residues. Germline V gives CDR1 SEHNR, CDR2 FQNEAQ (reference sequence). DNA for the CDR3: TGTGCCAGCAGCTTTCTGGAGACCCAGTACTTC. This encodes CASSFLETQYF.

The chain carries TRBV6-1 and TRBJ2-7; TRBD2 aligns across 8 bases. After removal of 2 bases from V and 0 bases from J, the junction contained 6 bases not matched to a gene. Germline lookup yields CDR1 MNHNS and CDR2 SASEGT. CDR3 length: 16 amino acids. CDR3 region: CASSESGSGASYEQYF. CDR3 DNA: TGTGCCAGCAGTGAATCTGGTAGCGGGGCCTCCTACGAGCAGTACTTC.

The CDR3 nucleotides are TGTGCCAGCAGCTTGTATCTAGTTGGGGAGCTGTTTTTT. It is translated as CASSLYLVGELFF. The rearrangement uses TRBV5-4 and TRBJ2-2; the D is unclear. From germline, CDR1 is SGHNT and CDR2 YYREEE (reference sequence). Trimming took off 1 base at V and 8 bases at J, with 9 bases between the two ends. The length of the CDR3 is 13 residues.

The chain joins TRBV3-1 (or the pseudogene TRBV3-2) to TRBJ2-6, with D perhaps TRBD2 (5 bases). The V gene lost 3 bases and the J gene lost 4 bases, with 13 bases spanning the gap. The germline gives CDR1 LGHDT, CDR2 YNNKEL (reference sequence). This CDR3 has 16 amino acids. This CDR3 reads CASSQGMREGANVLTF. In nucleotides, the CDR3 is TGTGCCAGCAGCCAGGGTATGAGGGAGGGGGCCAACGTCCTGACTTTC.

The chain combines TRBV7-9 with TRBJ2-2; D gene ambiguous. The CDR3 spans 13 residues. Trimming left V 3 bases short and J 6 bases short, with 8 bases between. Germline V gene data show CDR1 as SEHNR and CDR2 as FQNEAQ (reference sequence). The CDR3 bases are TGTGCCAGCAGCTTGTCGGGTCCCGGGGAGCTGTTTTTT. Translation gives CASSLSGPGELFF.

The rearrangement joins TRBV11-2 to TRBJ1-1; 11 bases align to TRBD1. The CDR3 is 15 amino acids. Germline V gene lookup returns CDR1 SGHAT and CDR2 FQNNGV. The junction had 0 bases not matched to a gene; V was cut back by 0 bases and J by 3 bases. The CDR3 DNA reads as TGTGCCAGCAGCTTAGAGGGACAGGGGGACACTGAAGCTTTCTTT. This sequence encodes CASSLEGQGDTEAFF.

The rearrangement joins TRBV11-2 to TRBJ1-2, with D perhaps TRBD1 (6 bases). The CDR3 totals 13 residues. V was clipped by 5 bases and J by 8 bases, with 15 bases between them. CDR1 SGHAT and CDR2 FQNNGV come from the germline V gene. The CDR3 is CASSPTTGGGYTF. CDR3 in DNA: TGTGCCAGCAGCCCGACGACAGGCGGCGGCTACACCTTC.

This chain connects TRBV18 to TRBJ2-7; 15 nucleotides line up with TRBD2. The trim removed 5 bases at V and 4 bases at J, leaving 6 bases unmatched. CDR1 is KGHSH, CDR2 LQKENI, per germline. The CDR3 spans 16 residues. The CDR3 reads CASSRGGLAGGYEQYF. The CDR3 DNA sequence: TGTGCCAGCTCAAGGGGGGGACTAGCGGGAGGATACGAGCAGTACTTC.

This rearrangement joins TRBV18 to TRBJ2-5; the match to TRBD1 covers 8 bases. J lost 5 bases, V lost 2 bases, and 4 bases had no gene match. Germline V gene lookup returns CDR1 KGHSH and CDR2 LQKENI. This CDR3 spans 14 amino acids. The CDR3: CASSPATGGETQYF. In DNA form, the CDR3 reads TGTGCCAGCTCACCAGCTACAGGGGGGGAGACCCAGTACTTC. Filled out from reference TRBV18 and TRBJ2-5, the complete variable domain reads NAGVMQNPRHLVRRRGQEARLRCSPMKGHSHVYWYRQLPEEGLKFMVYLQKENIIDESGMPKERFSAEFPKEGPSILRIQQVVRGDSAAYFCASSPATGGETQYFGPGTRLLVL.

V usage is TRBV30 and J usage is TRBJ1-3; TRBD1 is a possible D gene (6 bases). V lost 3 bases and J lost 0, with 9 bases in between. The germline CDR1 and CDR2 sequences are GTSNPN and SVGIG (reference sequence). CDR3 length equals 14 residues. The CDR3, as DNA: TGTGCCTGGAGCAGGACAGCCTCTGGAAACACCATATATTTT. This gives the protein CAWSRTASGNTIYF.

The chain carries TRBV18 and TRBJ2-7; 10 bases line up with TRBD1. Per germline, CDR1 KGHSH and CDR2 LQKENI. The trim removed 5 bases at V and 2 bases at J, leaving 6 bases unmatched. The CDR3 is 15 amino acids. Written as DNA, the CDR3 is TGTGCCAGCTCAAGAGGACAGGGGGTAACCTACGAGCAGTACTTC. Translated, it gives CASSRGQGVTYEQYF. Full variable domain (outside the CDR3, taken from reference TRBV18 and TRBJ2-7): NAGVMQNPRHLVRRRGQEARLRCSPMKGHSHVYWYRQLPEEGLKFMVYLQKENIIDESGMPKERFSAEFPKEGPSILRIQQVVRGDSAAYFCASSRGQGVTYEQYFGPGTRLTVT.